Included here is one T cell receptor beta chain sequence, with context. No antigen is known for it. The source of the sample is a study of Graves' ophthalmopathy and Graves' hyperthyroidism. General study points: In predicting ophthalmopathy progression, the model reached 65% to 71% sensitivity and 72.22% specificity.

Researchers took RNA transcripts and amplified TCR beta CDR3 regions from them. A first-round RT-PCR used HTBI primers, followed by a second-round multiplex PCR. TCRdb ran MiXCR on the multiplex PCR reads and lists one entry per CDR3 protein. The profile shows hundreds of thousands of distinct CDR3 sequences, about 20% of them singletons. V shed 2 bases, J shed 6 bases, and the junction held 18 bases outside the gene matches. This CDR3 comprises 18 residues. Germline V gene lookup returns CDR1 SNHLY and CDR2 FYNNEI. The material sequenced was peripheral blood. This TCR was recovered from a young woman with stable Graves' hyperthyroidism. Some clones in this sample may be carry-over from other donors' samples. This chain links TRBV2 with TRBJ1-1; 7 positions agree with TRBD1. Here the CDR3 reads CASSEPSTGFVPYSEAFF. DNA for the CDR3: TGTGCCAGCAGTGAACCATCGACAGGGTTTGTGCCTTACTCTGAAGCTTTCTTT. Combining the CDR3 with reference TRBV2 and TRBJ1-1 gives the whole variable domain EPEVTQTPSHQVTQMGQEVILRCVPISNHLYFYWYRQILGQKVEFLVSFYNNEISEKSEIFDDQFSVERPDGSNFTLKIRSTKLEDSAMYFCASSEPSTGFVPYSEAFFGQGTRLTVV.